The 19 T cell receptor beta chains presented below share a single source sample, sequenced in a study of blood T cell repertoires in COVID-19. The method was immunoSEQ multiplex PCR; TCRdb's version includes in-frame clones alone and lacks a portion of them. The data show under 450,000 clones, roughly 87% seen once. The sample was PBMCs or T cells enriched from blood (not recorded which). The receptors derive from a woman in her thirties who had recovered from COVID-19.

This clone was detected only once. The rearrangement uses TRBV14 and TRBJ1-2; 8 nucleotides line up with TRBD1. CDR1 is SGHDN and CDR2 is FVKESK in the germline V gene. The CDR3 has 13 residues. The trim removed 7 bases at V and 3 bases at J, leaving 4 bases unmatched. This CDR3 reads CASTRTGYYGYTF. DNA for the CDR3: TGTGCCAGCACCCGGACAGGGTACTATGGCTACACCTTC.

As to this clone: Other DNA variants within this sample encode the same CDR3. The chain couples TRBV18 to TRBJ2-7, with TRBD1 matching over 8 bases. After removal of 2 bases from V and 2 bases from J, the junction contained 2 bases not matched to a gene. The CDR3 is 14 residues long. Germline CDR1 is KGHSH and CDR2 is LQKENI. The CDR3 loop is CASSPGTGAYEQYF. The CDR3 DNA reads as TGTGCCAGCTCACCAGGGACAGGAGCCTACGAGCAGTACTTC.

This chain uses TRBV19 with TRBJ2-7, with 10 bases matching TRBD1. Germline V gene sequence: CDR1 LNHDA, CDR2 SQIVND (reference sequence). The V segment lost 6 bases and the J segment 2 bases; nucleotides outside the gene matches: 7. This CDR3 spans 15 amino acids. CDR3 bases: TGTGCCAGTAGGTGGTCAGGACAGGGGGCCTACGAGCAGTACTTC. Protein sequence: CASRWSGQGAYEQYF.

This chain joins TRBV7-9 and TRBJ2-5; no clear D. Trimming stripped 1 base from V and 2 bases from J, with 14 bases between. Germline V gene data show CDR1 as SEHNR and CDR2 as FQNEAQ (reference sequence). The CDR3 is made up of 16 amino acids. The CDR3 nucleotides read TGTGCCAGCAGCTTAGAGTCGACCGGAGAGCAAGAGACCCAGTACTTC. It specifies CASSLESTGEQETQYF.

This chain joins TRBV7-6 and TRBJ1-5, with 7 bases fitting TRBD1. The CDR3 is 14 amino acids. Trimming took 5 bases from V and 4 from J; bases not matched to a gene: 5. The V gene's germline CDR1 is SGHVS and CDR2 FNYEAQ. Here the CDR3 DNA reads TGTGCCAGCAGCACCGGGACAGCTAATCAGCCCCAGCATTTT. Translation gives CASSTGTANQPQHF.

The sample holds a few counts of this clone. The rearrangement links TRBV19 to TRBJ2-3; TRBD2 aligns across 10 bases. Germline-derived CDR1 and CDR2 are LNHDA and SQIVND (reference sequence). The CDR3 sequence is 14 residues long. With 6 bases clipped from V and 5 bases from J, the junction kept 5 bases outside the gene matches. CDR3 sequence reads: CASRVAGGRDTQYF. The CDR3 DNA reads as TGTGCCAGTAGAGTAGCGGGGGGAAGAGATACGCAGTATTTT.

The chain has TRBV5-1 and TRBJ2-7; D not certain. Looked up from germline, CDR1 is SGHRS and CDR2 is YFSETQ. The CDR3 is made up of 12 amino acids. Between the trimmed V and J ends, which lost 4 bases and 2 bases, there was a span of 7 bases. In nucleotides, the CDR3 is TGCGCCAGCAGCGCACAGACCTACGAGCAGTACTTC. Its translation is CASSAQTYEQYF.

The gene calls are TRBV27 and TRBJ1-5, with D perhaps TRBD1 (6 bases). The CDR3 covers 14 residues. Trimming removed 5 bases at V and 3 bases at J, with 11 bases between. CDR1 and CDR2 from the germline V gene are MNHEY and SMNVEV (reference sequence). CDR3 in amino acids: CASSPQGNNQPQHF. Written as DNA, the CDR3 is TGTGCCAGCAGTCCCCAGGGGAACAATCAGCCCCAGCATTTT.

The chain has TRBV9 and TRBJ1-1, with unresolved D. The CDR3 contains 15 residues. V lost 0 bases, J lost 3 bases, and 12 bases lay in between. CDR1 and CDR2 (germline): SGDLS, YYNGEE. The CDR3 protein is CASSVDPDGDTEAFF. CDR3 sequence (DNA): TGTGCCAGCAGCGTAGACCCCGACGGAGACACTGAAGCTTTCTTT. The whole variable domain, remainder taken from reference TRBV9 and TRBJ1-1, is DSGVTQTPKHLITATGQRVTLRCSPRSGDLSVYWYQQSLDQGLQFLIQYYNGEERAKGNILERFSAQQFPDLHSELNLSSLELGDSALYFCASSVDPDGDTEAFFGQGTRLTVV.

As DNA, the CDR3 is TGTGCCAGTAGTACGCTGACAGGGCCACTTACTGGCTACACCTTC. Translation: CASSTLTGPLTGYTF. This chain connects TRBV19 to TRBJ1-2; 7 nucleotides align to TRBD1. This CDR3 is built from 15 residues. Per the germline V gene, CDR1 is LNHDA and CDR2 is SQIVND (reference sequence). Trimming took 4 bases from V and 7 from J; bases not matched to a gene: 12.

V is TRBV3-1 (or the pseudogene TRBV3-2) and J is TRBJ1-5; no definite D call. The CDR3 is 14 residues long. Trimming removed 6 bases from V and 2 bases from J, with 11 bases in between. Per germline, CDR1 LGHDT and CDR2 YNNKEL (reference sequence). CDR3 in amino acids: CASSYAGGNQPQHF. CDR3 DNA: TGTGCCAGCAGTTACGCCGGTGGCAATCAGCCCCAGCATTTT.

This clone was observed a few times. V gene TRBV7-2 combines with J gene TRBJ1-1; 8 bases fit TRBD1. The ends lost 5 bases at V and 11 bases at J; junction bases unmatched: 7. The CDR3 sequence is 12 residues long. The germline V gene has CDR1 SGHTA and CDR2 FQGNSA. The CDR3: CASSPTGARAFF. In DNA form, the CDR3 reads TGTGCCAGCAGCCCGACAGGGGCCAGGGCTTTCTTT.

V usage is TRBV6-5 and J usage is TRBJ1-6, with 8 bases lining up with TRBD1. The CDR3 length is 14 residues. V dropped 6 bases and J dropped 10; count of bases not matched to a gene: 8. CDR1 is MNHEY, CDR2 SVGAGI, per germline. DNA for the CDR3: TGTGCCAGCAGCCGTGGACAGGGAAAGTCACCCCTCCACTTT. This gives the protein CASSRGQGKSPLHF.

This clone was picked up a small number of times. The chain employs TRBV28 and TRBJ2-7, with TRBD1 matching 11 bases. CDR1 is MDHEN and CDR2 is SYDVKM in the germline V gene. Trimming cost V 5 bases and J 2 bases; bases outside gene matches: 5. The CDR3 loop spans 15 amino acids. The CDR3 loop reads CASSLGTGGTYEQYF. DNA for the CDR3: TGTGCCAGCAGTCTCGGGACAGGGGGGACCTACGAGCAGTACTTC.

This chain joins TRBV14 and TRBJ2-1; unclear D gene. The V end lost 4 bases, the J end lost 10 bases, and 14 bases lay between the germline ends. Germline V lookup: CDR1 SGHDN, CDR2 FVKESK. CDR3 length: 13 residues. In nucleotides, the CDR3 is TGTGCCAGCAGCCTAGGCCTCGGAGACGAGCAGTTCTTC. It specifies CASSLGLGDEQFF.

The J gene is TRBJ2-1, the V gene TRBV3-1 (or the pseudogene TRBV3-2); D gene ambiguous. Between the trimmed V and J ends, which lost 4 bases and 0 bases, there was a span of 7 bases. In germline, CDR1 is LGHDT, CDR2 YNNKEL (reference sequence). This CDR3 contains 14 residues. This CDR3 is CASSPDVSYNEQFF. CDR3 sequence (DNA): TGTGCCAGCAGCCCAGACGTCTCCTACAATGAGCAGTTCTTC.

V and J are TRBV3-1 (or the pseudogene TRBV3-2) and TRBJ1-3; 7 nucleotides line up with TRBD1. V shed 1 base, J shed 4 bases, and the junction held 4 bases outside the gene matches. This CDR3 is 15 amino acids long. Per germline, CDR1 LGHDT and CDR2 YNNKEL (reference sequence). The chain's CDR3 is CASSQGGGQGNTIYF. DNA of the CDR3: TGTGCCAGCAGCCAAGGTGGGGGACAGGGAAACACCATATATTTT.

The rearrangement links TRBV11-2 to TRBJ2-7, with D tentatively TRBD2 (6 bases). Trimming stripped 0 bases from V and 1 base from J, with 10 bases between. The germline V gene encodes CDR1 SGHAT and CDR2 FQNNGV. CDR3 size: 15 residues. Here the CDR3 reads CASSLEGGPSYEQYF. The CDR3 nucleotides read TGTGCCAGCAGCTTAGAGGGGGGTCCGTCCTACGAGCAGTACTTC.

This clone was counted between two and nine times. One junction end disagrees with the germline gene, perhaps due to a read error. The genes are TRBV4-1 and TRBJ2-7, with a weak D call TRBD2 (5 bases). The CDR3 is 13 amino acids. Germline lookup yields CDR1 MGHRA and CDR2 YSYEKL. This CDR3 is CASSQDPDSPRGF. DNA for the CDR3: TGCGCCAGCAGCCAAGACCCCGACTCTCCTCGGGGCTTC.